This T cell receptor (beta chain) was sequenced in a study of blood T cell repertoires in COVID-19. On the study more broadly: T cells, B-cell-depleted T cells, or PBMCs provided the cDNA or gDNA that served as material.

TCRdb keeps only in-frame clones here, not all; method: immunoSEQ multiplex PCR. This sample has under 350,000 clones; 85% to 90% occur once, and the top ten carry more than 1.5%. Two consecutive negative NP/OP PCR tests, clearance, or resolved symptoms defined Cohort 3 recovery. This clone was observed once. The CDR3 runs 16 residues. Trimming shortened V by 0 bases and J by 0 bases, and 10 bases separated the two germline ends. CDR1 is LGHNA, CDR2 YNFKEQ, per germline. The chain carries TRBV4-2 and TRBJ2-3; maybe TRBD2 (6 bases). The sequencing sample was made of PBMCs or T cells enriched from blood (not recorded which). This receptor was identified in a woman aged 55-70 years who had recovered from COVID-19. The DNA for the CDR3 is TGTGCCAGCAGCCAAGAAGCGGGTAGTAGCACAGATACGCAGTATTTT. The encoded protein is CASSQEAGSSTDTQYF.